The entry below describes one TCR beta chain. This sample was included in a study of early stage breast cancer tumors. Repertoires were generated with immunoSEQ multiplex PCR, while TCRdb's copy carries only in-frame clones and drops some. The data show 70,000 or so clones, with 65% to 85% seen just once and about 4.8% held by the top ten. The CDR3 sequence is 13 residues long. Germline V gives CDR1 SGHRS, CDR2 YFSETQ. Trimming stripped 0 bases from V and 5 bases from J, with 7 bases between. This sequence joins TRBV5-1 and TRBJ2-3; D remains ambiguous. Sequenced: blood. The sequence derives from a person aged 35-49 years with breast cancer. The CDR3 DNA reads as TGCGCCAGCAGCTTGGGGCTCGAAGATACGCAGTATTTT. Its protein product is CASSLGLEDTQYF.